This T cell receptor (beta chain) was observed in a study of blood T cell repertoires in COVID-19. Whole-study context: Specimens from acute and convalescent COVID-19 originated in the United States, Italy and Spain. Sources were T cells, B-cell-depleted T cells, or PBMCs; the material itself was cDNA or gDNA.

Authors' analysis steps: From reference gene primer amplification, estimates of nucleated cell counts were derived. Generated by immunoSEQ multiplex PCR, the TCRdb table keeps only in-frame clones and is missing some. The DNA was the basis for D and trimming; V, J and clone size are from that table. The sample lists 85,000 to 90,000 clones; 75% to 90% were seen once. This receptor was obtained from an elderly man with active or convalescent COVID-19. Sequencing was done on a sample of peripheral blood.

In nucleotides, the CDR3 is TGTGCCAGCAGCTTACGGCAGGGTGCCGGGGAGCTGTTTTTT. Residues: CASSLRQGAGELFF. V is TRBV7-9 and J is TRBJ2-2, with a possible D match to TRBD1 (5 bases). Germline V lookup: CDR1 SEHNR, CDR2 FQNEAQ (reference sequence). CDR3 length equals 14 residues. Trimming stripped 2 bases from V and 6 bases from J, with 10 bases between. The full variable domain, rest sourced from reference TRBV7-9 and TRBJ2-2, is DTGVSQNPRHKITKRGQNVTFRCDPISEHNRLYWYRQTLGQGPEFLTYFQNEAQLEKSRLLSDRFSAERPKGSFSTLEIQRTEQGDSAMYLCASSLRQGAGELFFGEGSRLTVL.